A single sample gave rise to the 31 T cell receptor beta chains below, sequenced in a study of blood T cells in healthy people across ages. A J-beta primer mix and a sample-barcoded 5' primer were used in a second PCR of roughly 7 to 12 cycles. TCRdb reprocessed the 5' RACE reads with MiXCR, giving one entry per CDR3 protein. Altogether some 1.5 million distinct CDR3 sequences are present, 28% being singletons, with the ten largest covering more than 6%. The source material was blood. The receptors stem from a woman in her 30s in good health.

There are many counts of this clonotype. The chain has TRBV6-2 or TRBV6-3 and TRBJ2-3; a possible D gene is TRBD2 (5 bases). CDR1 MNHEY and CDR2 SVGEGT come from the germline V gene. CDR3 size: 14 residues. V lost 2 bases and J lost 4, with 10 bases in between. The CDR3 region has the DNA TGTGCCAGCAGTTACGGGCTAGCTTCAGATACGCAGTATTTT. It is translated as CASSYGLASDTQYF.

This clonotype was observed a few times. The J gene is TRBJ2-3, the V gene TRBV20-1; 8 bases are a match to TRBD1. Germline loops: CDR1 DFQATT, CDR2 SNEGSKA (reference sequence). The CDR3 length is 13 residues. V shed 6 bases, J shed 8 bases, and the junction held 10 bases outside the gene matches. CDR3 protein: CSATIPGGGTQYF. CDR3 DNA: TGCAGTGCGACGATACCAGGGGGCGGTACGCAGTATTTT.

This clonotype was found many times. V gene TRBV7-2 combines with J gene TRBJ2-1, with a tentative D call TRBD2 (5 bases). Germline V gives CDR1 SGHTA, CDR2 FQGNSA. The V end was cut by 3 bases, the J end by 4 bases, with 7 bases between. The CDR3 extends over 13 amino acids. The DNA of the CDR3 is TGTGCCAGCAGCTTGAGGGTATACAATGAGCAGTTCTTC. Its protein is CASSLRVYNEQFF.

In the case of this clonotype: A much larger clone is a single base away; this may be a read error. The chain links TRBV4-2 to TRBJ2-6; 8 nucleotides match TRBD1. With 2 bases clipped from V and 4 bases from J, the junction kept 7 bases outside the gene matches. The CDR3 is 17 residues long. CDR1 and CDR2 from the germline V gene are LGHNA and YNFKEQ. The CDR3 is CASSQLDREQGANVLTF. The CDR3 coding sequence is TGTGCCAGCAGCCAATTGGACAGGGAACAGGGGGCCAACGTCCTGACTTTC.

The rearrangement uses TRBV6-1 and TRBJ2-5; unclear D gene. This CDR3 is built from 13 residues. V dropped 4 bases and J dropped 4 bases, with 10 bases sitting between them. Germline CDR1 and CDR2: MNHNS and SASEGT. The CDR3 loop is CASSATITETQYF. Here the CDR3 DNA reads TGTGCCAGCAGTGCGACGATTACAGAGACCCAGTACTTC.

This clonotype was picked up many times. The V gene is TRBV6-5, the J gene TRBJ2-7, with D unresolved. The germline V gene has CDR1 MNHEY and CDR2 SVGAGI. CDR3 length: 14 residues. The V gene lost 6 bases and the J gene lost 1 base, with 13 bases spanning the gap. CDR3 bases: TGTGCCAGCAGCCCCGTGGCTGGGTCCTACGAGCAGTACTTC. It encodes CASSPVAGSYEQYF.

The chain joins TRBV12-5 to TRBJ1-6; D gene unclear. Germline V gives CDR1 LGHNT, CDR2 FRNRAP. This CDR3 has 16 amino acids. Trimming pared 0 bases from V and 8 bases from J, leaving 14 bases between. The CDR3 is CASGLVFGVSDSPLHF. The CDR3, as DNA: TGTGCTAGTGGTTTGGTTTTCGGAGTTTCAGATTCACCCCTCCACTTT.

This clonotype was seen a handful of times. The chain combines TRBV28 with TRBJ1-1; TRBD1 is a possible D gene (6 bases). V gave up 4 bases and J gave up 7 bases, with 10 bases separating them. CDR1 is MDHEN, CDR2 SYDVKM, per germline. The CDR3 extends over 12 amino acids. This chain's CDR3 is CASSSGQREAFF. In nucleotides, the CDR3 is TGTGCCAGCAGTTCAGGACAGCGTGAAGCTTTCTTT.

This clonotype has only a few counts. This chain connects TRBV12-3 or TRBV12-4 to TRBJ1-2; 9 bases are a match to TRBD1. The V gene end was trimmed by 6 bases and the J gene end by 4 bases; junction bases not matched to a gene: 15. The length of the CDR3 is 17 residues. CDR3 DNA: TGTGCCAGCAGGAACCGGGACAGGGAGTTTTGGAGCTATGGCTACACCTTC. This encodes CASRNRDREFWSYGYTF.

This clonotype was seen only a few times. This rearrangement joins TRBV7-9 to TRBJ2-5; 7 positions match TRBD2. The CDR3 has 15 amino acids. The trim removed 1 base at V and 4 bases at J, leaving 6 bases unmatched. Germline CDR1 reads SEHNR; CDR2 reads FQNEAQ (reference sequence). The CDR3 loop reads CASSLDGLVRETQYF. The DNA for the CDR3 is TGTGCCAGCAGCTTAGACGGACTAGTGCGAGAGACCCAGTACTTC. The full variable domain, rest sourced from reference TRBV7-9 and TRBJ2-5, is DTGVSQNPRHKITKRGQNVTFRCDPISEHNRLYWYRQTLGQGPEFLTYFQNEAQLEKSRLLSDRFSAERPKGSFSTLEIQRTEQGDSAMYLCASSLDGLVRETQYFGPGTRLLVL.

This clonotype was found a few times. The chain uses TRBV3-1 and TRBJ2-4; TRBD2 matches at 12 bases. Germline CDR1 is LGHDT and CDR2 is YNNKEL (reference sequence). This CDR3 comprises 18 residues. Trimming removed 1 base from V and 3 bases from J; junction bases left unmatched: 7. CDR3 bases: TGTGCCAGCAGCCAAGGGACTAGCGGGACAGGGAGCAAAAACATTCAGTACTTC. This gives the protein CASSQGTSGTGSKNIQYF. The full variable domain, completed using reference TRBV3-1 and TRBJ2-4, is DTAVSQTPKYLVTQMGNDKSIKCEQNLGHDTMYWYKQDSKKFLKIMFSYNNKELIINETVPNRFSPKSPDKAHLNLHINSLELGDSAVYFCASSQGTSGTGSKNIQYFGAGTRLSVL.

The sample holds a few counts of this clonotype. The chain links TRBV4-3 to TRBJ1-1; tentatively, D is TRBD1 (5 bases). Trimming cost V 3 bases and J 8 bases, with 13 bases left between them. Germline assignment: CDR1 LGHNA and CDR2 YSLEER. CDR3 size: 13 residues. This CDR3 reads CASSHRETAEAFF. In DNA form, the CDR3 reads TGCGCCAGCAGCCACCGCGAGACAGCCGAAGCTTTCTTT.

V and J are TRBV20-1 and TRBJ2-7; 12 nucleotides match TRBD2. This CDR3 has 15 residues. The J segment lost 4 bases and the V segment lost 0 bases, leaving 4 bases of the junction unmatched. The germline V gene encodes CDR1 DFQATT and CDR2 SNEGSKA (reference sequence). The CDR3 reads CSARDSGLAGYEQYF. In DNA form, the CDR3 reads TGCAGTGCTAGAGATTCCGGACTAGCGGGGTACGAGCAGTACTTC.

J is TRBJ2-3 and V is TRBV6-5, with 7 nucleotides matching TRBD2. Losses at the gene ends were 4 bases for V and 2 bases for J; bases not matched to a gene: 12. The CDR3 sequence is 17 residues long. Germline-derived CDR1 and CDR2 are MNHEY and SVGAGI. In DNA, the CDR3 is TGTGCCAGCAGTTTTGGGGGAGGGCCTAAGTTCACAGATACGCAGTATTTT. This encodes CASSFGGGPKFTDTQYF.

This clonotype came up many times. The chain combines TRBV12-3 or TRBV12-4 with TRBJ2-1; 7 bases fit TRBD1. After removal of 6 bases from V and 5 bases from J, the junction contained 4 bases not matched to a gene. CDR3 size: 13 residues. As DNA, the CDR3 is TGTGCCAGCAGAGGGACAGTCCACAATGAGCAGTTCTTC. It encodes CASRGTVHNEQFF.

The sample holds a few counts of this clonotype. The V call is TRBV20-1, the J call TRBJ2-7; unclear D gene. The CDR3 runs 14 residues. V shed 3 bases and J shed 0 bases, with 12 bases lying between them. Germline V gene sequence: CDR1 DFQATT, CDR2 SNEGSKA (reference sequence). This chain's CDR3 is CSASPAMSSYEQYF. In DNA form, the CDR3 reads TGCAGTGCTAGTCCGGCTATGAGCTCCTACGAGCAGTACTTC.

This clonotype was picked up many times. For the CDR3, the DNA is TGTGCCAGCAGCTCGCGACTCCAAGAGACCCAGTACTTC. Translated: CASSSRLQETQYF. This chain joins TRBV7-2 and TRBJ2-5; no firm D call. CDR1 is SGHTA, CDR2 FQGNSA, per germline. The CDR3 is 13 amino acids. V lost 4 bases and J 1 base, leaving 7 bases between the germline ends.

Written as DNA, the CDR3 is TGTGCCAGCAGTGGGCGGACAGGTGGGGCTGAGCAGTTCTTC. This translates into CASSGRTGGAEQFF. This chain uses TRBV2 with TRBJ2-1; 7 bases fit TRBD1. Trimming took 4 bases from V and 9 from J; bases not matched to a gene: 9. CDR1 SNHLY and CDR2 FYNNEI come from the germline V gene. This CDR3 contains 14 residues.

Of note for this clonotype: Germline is not matched at one junction end, which may reflect a read error. The rearrangement links TRBV18 to TRBJ2-1; the D gene could be TRBD1 or TRBD2 (5 bases each). CDR1 and CDR2 (germline): KGHSH, LQKENI. The CDR3 is 16 amino acids. The CDR3 DNA follows: TGTGCCGGCTCCCACAAGGGGCAGGAGGACCGCAATGAGCAGTTCTTC. This translates into CAGSHKGQEDRNEQFF.

The chain couples TRBV15 to TRBJ1-5; D is unresolved. Trimming pared 0 bases from V and 1 base from J, leaving 7 bases between. Germline CDR1 is LNHNV and CDR2 is YYDKDF (reference sequence). This CDR3 comprises 15 residues. Here the CDR3 DNA reads TGTGCCACCAGCAGAGATGACCCCAGCAATCAGCCCCAGCATTTT. It codes for CATSRDDPSNQPQHF.

The chain joins TRBV5-5 to TRBJ2-1, with D tentatively TRBD2 (6 bases). There are 15 residues in the CDR3. Germline V CDR1 and CDR2: SGHKS, YYEKEE (reference sequence). Trimming cost V 3 bases and J 0 bases, with 10 bases left between them. The CDR3 here is CASSSDGGSYNEQFF. For the CDR3, the DNA is TGTGCCAGCAGCTCCGACGGGGGCTCCTACAATGAGCAGTTCTTC.

The J gene is TRBJ2-7, the V gene TRBV7-9; weak D call: TRBD1 (5 bases). CDR1 SEHNR and CDR2 FQNEAQ come from the germline V gene (reference sequence). This CDR3 contains 15 residues. V was trimmed by 1 base and J by 4 bases, leaving 14 bases between them. DNA for the CDR3: TGTGCCAGCAGCTTAGAGGTTCCAGGGCAATACGAGCAGTACTTC. Residues: CASSLEVPGQYEQYF.

This clonotype was counted between two and nine times. The rearrangement joins TRBV13 to TRBJ2-5; possibly TRBD1 or TRBD2 for D (6 bases each). Germline V lookup: CDR1 PRHDT, CDR2 FYEKMQ (reference sequence). The CDR3 consists of 15 residues. Trimming took 5 bases from V and 5 from J, leaving 18 bases between them. CDR3 loop: CASSRRGASLETQYF. In nucleotides, the CDR3 is TGTGCCAGCAGCCGAAGGGGGGCCTCCCTTGAGACCCAGTACTTC.

The chain recombines TRBV7-6 with TRBJ2-7, with 10 positions matching TRBD2. The J call is uncertain, as TRBJ2-5 better fits the DNA end. Looked up from germline, CDR1 is SGHVS and CDR2 is FNYEAQ. The CDR3 extends over 16 amino acids. This chain's CDR3 is CASSPRAGGPSETQYF. In DNA, the CDR3 is TGTGCCAGCAGCCCCAGAGCGGGGGGGCCTTCCGAGACCCAGTACTTC.

This clonotype was counted a few times. V gene TRBV12-3 or TRBV12-4 combines with J gene TRBJ1-2; 7 bases are shared with TRBD1. This CDR3 is 13 amino acids long. V shed 5 bases, J shed 6 bases, and the junction held 6 bases outside the gene matches. CDR3 nucleotide sequence: TGTGCCAGCAGTGGGACAGAGGGGCATGGCTACACCTTC. It encodes CASSGTEGHGYTF.

The table lists this clonotype with a few counts. This chain joins TRBV20-1 and TRBJ2-3; D assignment may be TRBD1 or TRBD2 (8 bases each). CDR1 is DFQATT and CDR2 is SNEGSKA in the germline V gene (reference sequence). The CDR3 has 18 residues. The V gene lost 0 bases and the J gene lost 2 bases, with 21 bases spanning the gap. The CDR3 sequence is CSARDPGGGQDITDTQYF. DNA of the CDR3: TGCAGTGCTAGAGACCCGGGGGGGGGACAGGACATCACAGATACGCAGTATTTT.

The rearrangement joins TRBV12-3 or TRBV12-4 to TRBJ2-2; D is tentatively TRBD1 or TRBD2 (5 bases each). The CDR3 totals 15 residues. The V end was cut by 6 bases, the J end by 4 bases, with 15 bases between. The CDR3 nucleotides are TGTGCCAGCAGGGTTGGGGGAGCCCGCACCGGGGAGCTGTTTTTT. Protein sequence: CASRVGGARTGELFF.

This clonotype was found once. The rearrangement joins TRBV28 to TRBJ1-5, with D possibly TRBD1 on 6 matching bases. CDR1 is MDHEN, CDR2 SYDVKM, per germline. The CDR3 is 16 residues long. The germline V and J ends were trimmed by 3 bases and 4 bases, with 16 bases remaining between them. For the CDR3, the DNA is TGTGCCAGCAGTTTGGGGGGCACAGTAGGGAATCAGCCCCAGCATTTT. Encoded protein: CASSLGGTVGNQPQHF.

The chain uses TRBV11-1 and TRBJ2-3; 14 bases are a match to TRBD2. This CDR3 contains 16 residues. V shed 4 bases and J 4 bases; nucleotides not matched to a gene: 4. CDR1 is SGHAT and CDR2 is FQDESV in the germline V gene (reference sequence). The CDR3: CASSYGTSGSPDTQYF. For the CDR3, the DNA is TGTGCCAGCAGCTACGGGACTAGCGGGAGCCCAGATACGCAGTATTTT.

The V call is TRBV7-9, the J call TRBJ1-4; D is possibly TRBD1 (5 bases). The V gene lost 1 base and the J gene lost 7 bases, with 16 bases spanning the gap. The CDR3 totals 16 residues. Germline CDR1 SEHNR, CDR2 FQNEAQ (reference sequence). The CDR3 DNA sequence: TGTGCCAGCAGCTTAGAGGGATCAGGGATCGGTGAAAAACTGTTTTTT. It is translated as CASSLEGSGIGEKLFF.

In DNA, the CDR3 is TGTGCCAGCTCACTACCTCAGCGGGGGGGCCTCGAGCAGTACTTC. This gives the protein CASSLPQRGGLEQYF. The V call is TRBV18, the J call TRBJ2-7, with TRBD2 matching 10 bases. Trimming took 4 bases from V and 6 from J; bases not matched to a gene: 9. Germline assignment: CDR1 KGHSH and CDR2 LQKENI. This CDR3 has 15 residues.